Shown below are 21 T cell receptor beta chains from a single sample sequenced in a study of blood T cell repertoires in COVID-19. Clones were sequenced by immunoSEQ multiplex PCR, and TCRdb holds only the in-frame ones, with some missing. The repertoire has a few hundred thousand clones, 70% to 90% of them found once; the top ten carry roughly 4.1%. What was sequenced was peripheral blood. The receptor set was obtained from a man over 45 with acute or convalescent COVID-19.

The chain combines TRBV5-1 with TRBJ1-5, with D maybe TRBD1 (5 bases). CDR3 length: 14 residues. V was clipped by 0 bases and J by 4 bases, with 8 bases between them. Looked up from germline, CDR1 is SGHRS and CDR2 is YFSETQ. The CDR3 loop reads CASSLEAGNQPQHF. Written as DNA, the CDR3 is TGCGCCAGCAGCTTGGAGGCAGGGAATCAGCCCCAGCATTTT.

This chain links TRBV18 with TRBJ2-5; no reliable D call. Germline values: CDR1 KGHSH, CDR2 LQKENI. Trimming took 5 bases from V and 5 from J, leaving 9 bases between them. This CDR3 comprises 12 residues. CDR3 DNA: TGTGCCAGCTCAGCCACCCGGGAGACCCAGTACTTC. It codes for CASSATRETQYF.

This chain joins TRBV28 and TRBJ1-2; D is unclear. V lost 3 bases, J lost 1 base, and 9 bases lay in between. The CDR3 runs to 14 residues. Germline-derived CDR1 and CDR2 are MDHEN and SYDVKM. CDR3 residues: CASSFAAFNYGYTF. In DNA, the CDR3 is TGTGCCAGCAGTTTCGCTGCGTTTAACTATGGCTACACCTTC.

This chain connects TRBV7-8 to TRBJ1-5; D is unresolved. Looked up from germline, CDR1 is SGHVS and CDR2 is FQNEAQ. V lost 0 bases, J lost 4 bases, and 7 bases lay in between. This CDR3 contains 14 residues. The CDR3 is CASSLARGNQPQHF. In DNA form, the CDR3 reads TGTGCCAGCAGCTTAGCGCGGGGAAATCAGCCCCAGCATTTT.

This chain connects TRBV5-1 to TRBJ1-4; 7 positions match TRBD1. The CDR3 length is 15 residues. Germline CDR1 SGHRS, CDR2 YFSETQ. With 4 bases clipped from V and 1 base from J, the junction kept 4 bases outside the gene matches. In nucleotides, the CDR3 is TGCGCCAGCAGCGGATCAGGGGGAACTAATGAAAAACTGTTTTTT. This codes for CASSGSGGTNEKLFF.

The chain carries TRBV29-1 and TRBJ1-2, with D tentatively TRBD1 (5 bases). Trimming stripped 0 bases from V and 5 bases from J, with 16 bases between. This CDR3 comprises 15 residues. Looked up from germline, CDR1 is SQVTM and CDR2 is ANQGSEA. This chain's CDR3 is CSVEDRQGTLYGYTF. DNA for the CDR3: TGCAGCGTTGAAGATCGGCAGGGAACCCTTTATGGCTACACCTTC.

This clone was seen only once. The chain recombines TRBV2 with TRBJ1-6, with D perhaps TRBD1 (5 bases). Trimming shortened V by 3 bases and J by 7 bases, and 10 bases separated the two germline ends. The CDR3 totals 14 residues. CDR1 and CDR2 from the germline V gene are SNHLY and FYNNEI. CDR3 nucleotides: TGTGCCAGCAGTGACAGGGTCCGGAATTCACCCCTCCACTTT. Its protein is CASSDRVRNSPLHF. The full variable domain, with the rest looked up from reference TRBV2 and TRBJ1-6, is EPEVTQTPSHQVTQMGQEVILRCVPISNHLYFYWYRQILGQKVEFLVSFYNNEISEKSEIFDDQFSVERPDGSNFTLKIRSTKLEDSAMYFCASSDRVRNSPLHFGNGTRLTVT.

The CDR3 sequence is CASSHRDRVPEAFF. As DNA, the CDR3 is TGTGCCAGCAGCCACCGGGACAGGGTCCCTGAAGCTTTCTTT. The V and J genes are TRBV6-5 and TRBJ1-1, with 9 bases aligning to TRBD1. V lost 6 bases to trimming and J lost 6 bases; unmatched junction nucleotides: 8. Germline V gene lookup returns CDR1 MNHEY and CDR2 SVGAGI. The CDR3 totals 14 residues.

The chain is built from TRBV7-7 and TRBJ2-2; 7 positions match TRBD2. The CDR3 has 15 amino acids. Germline-derived CDR1 and CDR2 are SSHAT and FNYEAQ (reference sequence). V trimming: 1 base; J trimming: 3 bases; junction bases outside the gene matches: 2. As DNA, the CDR3 is TGTGCCAGCAGCTTAGTTGGGGGGGACACCGGGGAGCTGTTTTTT. It encodes CASSLVGGDTGELFF.

The chain has TRBV19 and TRBJ1-2; 9 positions match TRBD1. The CDR3 loop spans 14 amino acids. Trimming cost V 10 bases and J 4 bases; bases outside gene matches: 10. Per the germline V gene, CDR1 is LNHDA and CDR2 is SQIVND (reference sequence). CDR3 coding DNA: TGTGCCACCCGCGGACAGGGGAATTCCTATGGCTACACCTTC. This translates into CATRGQGNSYGYTF.

The V gene is TRBV5-5, the J gene TRBJ2-6; D ambiguous. Trimming stripped 4 bases from V and 2 bases from J, with 16 bases between. The CDR3 sequence is 17 residues long. Germline V gene lookup returns CDR1 SGHKS and CDR2 YYEKEE (reference sequence). CDR3 sequence (DNA): TGTGCCAGCAGCGAGATGCCTACGAGAGCTGGGGCCAACGTCCTGACTTTC. This translates into CASSEMPTRAGANVLTF.

The chain joins TRBV6-5 to TRBJ1-1, with D perhaps TRBD1 (5 bases). Germline loops: CDR1 MNHEY, CDR2 SVGAGI. The ends were cut back, 8 bases at V and 0 bases at J, with 13 bases in the middle. This CDR3 is 14 amino acids long. As DNA, the CDR3 is TGTGCCAGCGCCCCGGGGGGTTTGAACACTGAAGCTTTCTTT. This encodes CASAPGGLNTEAFF.

The J gene is TRBJ1-5, the V gene TRBV19; 9 nucleotides agree with TRBD1. V was clipped by 4 bases and J by 1 base; unmatched bases: 5. Per the germline V gene, CDR1 is LNHDA and CDR2 is SQIVND (reference sequence). The length of the CDR3 is 16 residues. The CDR3 sequence: CASSRLDRGSNQPQHF. The CDR3 nucleotides read TGTGCCAGTAGTAGACTGGACAGGGGAAGCAATCAGCCCCAGCATTTT. Combining the CDR3 with reference TRBV19 and TRBJ1-5 gives the whole variable domain DGGITQSPKYLFRKEGQNVTLSCEQNLNHDAMYWYRQDPGQGLRLIYYSQIVNDFQKGDIAEGYSVSREKKESFPLTVTSAQKNPTAFYLCASSRLDRGSNQPQHFGDGTRLSIL.

The chain combines TRBV9 with TRBJ2-2; 9 nucleotides align to TRBD2. There are 14 residues in the CDR3. Trimming took 4 bases from V and 5 from J; bases not matched to a gene: 3. Per the germline V gene, CDR1 is SGDLS and CDR2 is YYNGEE. Here the CDR3 DNA reads TGTGCCAGCAGCCCTACTAGCGGGACCGGGGAGCTGTTTTTT. This codes for CASSPTSGTGELFF.

This clone was recorded a few times. J is TRBJ2-2 and V is TRBV5-1; tentatively, D is TRBD2 (6 bases). The V end was cut by 0 bases, the J end by 7 bases, with 13 bases between. The germline V gene has CDR1 SGHRS and CDR2 YFSETQ. CDR3 length: 15 residues. The CDR3 sequence is CASSLGLDYGGELFF. CDR3 bases: TGCGCCAGCAGCTTGGGGTTGGACTATGGCGGGGAGCTGTTTTTT.

As regards this clone: Other nucleotide sequences in the sample specify the same CDR3. The V gene is TRBV25-1, the J gene TRBJ2-5; D is unclear. Germline V gene lookup returns CDR1 MGHDK and CDR2 SYGVNS. The CDR3 runs to 12 residues. V lost 4 bases, J lost 1 base, and 4 bases lay in between. As DNA, the CDR3 is TGTGCCAGCAGTGCCAGCCAAGAGACCCAGTACTTC. Amino acids: CASSASQETQYF.

V gene TRBV11-2 combines with J gene TRBJ2-1, with D unclear. The CDR3 contains 14 residues. Looked up from germline, CDR1 is SGHAT and CDR2 is FQNNGV. V lost 0 bases, J lost 7 bases, and 10 bases lay in between. In DNA form, the CDR3 reads TGTGCCAGCAGCTTAGATCCCATCAATAATGAGCAGTTCTTC. Translated: CASSLDPINNEQFF.

The chain employs TRBV11-2 and TRBJ1-1; D remains unclear. The germline CDR1 and CDR2 sequences are SGHAT and FQNNGV. The CDR3 runs 12 residues. V dropped 4 bases and J dropped 13 bases, with 16 bases sitting between them. The CDR3 region is CASSSPRSAGFF. As DNA, the CDR3 is TGTGCCAGCAGCTCTCCCCGGTCGGCGGGTTTCTTT.

The chain recombines TRBV6-1 with TRBJ1-1; D is ambiguous. Germline V CDR1 and CDR2: MNHNS, SASEGT. Trimming shortened V by 0 bases and J by 5 bases, and 7 bases separated the two germline ends. The length of the CDR3 is 13 residues. The CDR3 is CASSEAGRTEAFF. The CDR3 DNA reads TGTGCCAGCAGTGAAGCAGGGAGGACTGAAGCTTTCTTT.

The rearrangement links TRBV2 to TRBJ1-1; D remains unclear. CDR3 length: 14 amino acids. Trimming removed 8 bases from V and 0 bases from J, with 13 bases in between. The germline V gene encodes CDR1 SNHLY and CDR2 FYNNEI. The CDR3 loop is CASWALRLNTEAFF. CDR3 bases: TGTGCCAGCTGGGCACTTAGACTGAACACTGAAGCTTTCTTT. Full variable domain (outside the CDR3, taken from reference TRBV2 and TRBJ1-1): EPEVTQTPSHQVTQMGQEVILRCVPISNHLYFYWYRQILGQKVEFLVSFYNNEISEKSEIFDDQFSVERPDGSNFTLKIRSTKLEDSAMYFCASWALRLNTEAFFGQGTRLTVV.

V and J are TRBV9 and TRBJ2-2; 10 nucleotides align to TRBD1. The CDR3 length is 16 residues. V dropped 3 bases and J dropped 6; count of bases not matched to a gene: 8. Germline loops: CDR1 SGDLS, CDR2 YYNGEE. For the CDR3, the DNA is TGTGCCAGCAGCGCCTACCGGGACAGGGGTTCCGGGGAGCTGTTTTTT. This translates into CASSAYRDRGSGELFF.